Presented here are 31 T cell receptor beta chains from one specimen sequenced in a study of identical twins (dated by TCRdb to the mid-2010s). Library preparation employed 5' RACE. TCRdb lists the instrument as Illumina HiSeq 2000. TCRdb took the public reads, trimmed them with fastp at Q25, ran MiXCR for clone calling and kept in-frame beta chains. Each CDR3 protein gets just one entry, which takes the most common genes and DNA from the rows behind it. A total of a few hundred thousand distinct CDR3 sequences appear in this sample, roughly an eighth of them only once. Jointly, the top ten make up roughly 4.2% of the sample. These records were also assigned to another study, of yellow fever vaccine responses in identical twins.

Sequencing was done on a sample of memory (CD45RO+) T cells sorted from blood. The cell subset or site label corresponds to: CD45RO+ enriched T cells. The receptors stem from a woman aged 18-35 years in good health.

This clonotype was detected a few times. This chain connects TRBV20-1 to TRBJ1-5, with TRBD1 identical over 9 bases. The CDR3 sequence is 13 residues long. The germline gives CDR1 DFQATT, CDR2 SNEGSKA (reference sequence). After removal of 3 bases from V and 6 bases from J, the junction contained 3 bases not matched to a gene. CDR3 nucleotides: TGCAGTGCTAGGAGACAGGGGGGTCAGCCCCAGCATTTT. It yields the protein CSARRQGGQPQHF.

This clonotype showed up just a few times. The chain carries TRBV7-3 and TRBJ1-2; perhaps TRBD1 as D (5 bases). The V and J ends lost 2 bases and 0 bases respectively, with 7 bases between them. The germline V gene has CDR1 SGHTA and CDR2 FQGTGA. The CDR3 runs 14 residues. The CDR3 region is CASSLGGANYGYTF. CDR3 bases: TGTGCCAGCAGCTTAGGGGGGGCTAACTATGGCTACACCTTC.

The chain is built from TRBV3-1 and TRBJ2-1; 9 bases are shared with TRBD2. The CDR3 has 19 residues. CDR1 and CDR2 (germline): LGHDT, YNNKEL (reference sequence). Unmatched junction bases numbered 15, after V lost 0 bases and J lost 6 bases. CDR3 sequence: CASSQDGGRGGGMVNEQFF. The DNA for the CDR3 is TGTGCCAGCAGCCAAGATGGTGGGCGGGGGGGCGGTATGGTCAATGAGCAGTTCTTC.

As to this clonotype: The junction departs from the called germline gene at one end, perhaps through a read error. The chain employs TRBV7-7 and TRBJ2-1; TRBD2 matches at 7 bases. CDR1 is SSHAT, CDR2 FNYEAQ, per germline (reference sequence). This CDR3 spans 14 amino acids. The CDR3 loop reads CASSLDGGSIEQFF. The CDR3 nucleotides read TGTGCTAGCAGCTTAGATGGCGGGAGCATTGAGCAGTTCTTC.

This clonotype was recorded at least ten times. The chain links TRBV7-9 to TRBJ2-1; 8 nucleotides match TRBD2. The germline CDR1 and CDR2 sequences are SEHNR and FQNEAQ (reference sequence). With 5 bases clipped from V and 9 bases from J, the junction kept 12 bases outside the gene matches. The CDR3 runs 15 residues. The CDR3 loop is CASSDRGLGPSEQFF. In DNA form, the CDR3 reads TGTGCCAGCAGCGACCGGGGACTAGGTCCCAGTGAGCAGTTCTTC.

V usage is TRBV4-1 and J usage is TRBJ2-1; 8 bases line up with TRBD1. Germline CDR1 reads MGHRA; CDR2 reads YSYEKL. This CDR3 spans 16 amino acids. Trimming took 4 bases from V and 7 from J; bases not matched to a gene: 12. CDR3 sequence reads: CASSPKGDRSPNEQFF. CDR3 DNA: TGCGCCAGCAGCCCTAAGGGGGACAGGTCTCCAAATGAGCAGTTCTTC.

This clonotype was seen at least ten times. V and J are TRBV6-1 and TRBJ2-7; D gene uncertain. The length of the CDR3 is 14 residues. The germline V and J ends were trimmed by 2 bases and 5 bases, with 13 bases remaining between them. The V gene's germline CDR1 is MNHNS and CDR2 SASEGT. The DNA for the CDR3 is TGTGCCAGCAGTGAATCGGCGGAAAAGGACGAGCAGTACTTC. It encodes CASSESAEKDEQYF.

This clonotype was detected many times. The chain uses TRBV15 and TRBJ2-1, with 10 bases matching TRBD1. Losses at the gene ends were 5 bases for V and 6 bases for J; bases not matched to a gene: 4. This CDR3 spans 14 amino acids. Germline CDR1 LNHNV, CDR2 YYDKDF (reference sequence). CDR3 nucleotides: TGTGCCACCAGCCAAGGGACAGGGGCCAATGAGCAGTTCTTC. Encoded protein: CATSQGTGANEQFF. Full variable domain (outside the CDR3, taken from reference TRBV15 and TRBJ2-1): DAMVIQNPRYQVTQFGKPVTLSCSQTLNHNVMYWYQQKSSQAPKLLFHYYDKDFNNEADTPDNFQSRRPNTSFCFLDIRSPGLGDTAMYLCATSQGTGANEQFFGPGTRLTVL.

This clonotype was recorded many times. The chain has TRBV6-5 and TRBJ1-1; D call uncertain. The ends were cut back, 0 bases at V and 6 bases at J, with 11 bases in the middle. From germline, CDR1 is MNHEY and CDR2 SVGAGI. CDR3 size: 14 residues. CDR3 loop: CASSYSDRRAEAFF. CDR3 in DNA: TGTGCCAGCAGTTACTCCGACCGAAGGGCTGAAGCTTTCTTT.

This rearrangement joins TRBV5-1 to TRBJ1-2; TRBD1 is a possible D gene (5 bases). CDR1 and CDR2 (germline): SGHRS, YFSETQ. The V end was cut by 4 bases, the J end by 8 bases, with 18 bases between. The CDR3 spans 14 residues. CDR3 amino acids: CASSRDDSVRGYTF. DNA for the CDR3: TGCGCCAGCAGCCGGGATGACAGCGTGCGGGGCTACACCTTC.

The sample holds a few counts of this clonotype. The V gene is TRBV29-1, the J gene TRBJ2-7, with D possibly being TRBD1 (5 bases). V dropped 4 bases and J dropped 2 bases, with 15 bases sitting between them. The CDR3 is 14 amino acids. Germline CDR1 SQVTM, CDR2 ANQGSEA. The CDR3 reads CSVAGSYNTYEQYF. CDR3 DNA sequence: TGCAGCGTTGCAGGGTCGTATAACACCTACGAGCAGTACTTC.

In this sample, this clonotype turned up many times. This rearrangement joins TRBV10-2 to TRBJ2-3, with 8 positions matching TRBD2. CDR3 length: 14 amino acids. Trimming cost V 5 bases and J 0 bases; bases outside gene matches: 1. Germline CDR1 WSHSY, CDR2 SAAADI. The CDR3 bases are TGCGCCAGCAGTACTAGCGGTAGCACAGATACGCAGTATTTT. This gives the protein CASSTSGSTDTQYF.

The CDR3 spells CAWSWGSDGDTQYF. The CDR3 DNA follows: TGTGCCTGGAGTTGGGGTAGCGATGGAGATACGCAGTATTTT. The V and J genes are TRBV30 and TRBJ2-3; D perhaps matches TRBD2 (5 bases). Germline assignment: CDR1 GTSNPN and CDR2 SVGIG (reference sequence). V was pared by 2 bases and J by 5 bases, with 14 bases between. This CDR3 has 14 amino acids.

The V gene is TRBV7-2, the J gene TRBJ2-1; 12 nucleotides match TRBD2. The CDR3 contains 16 residues. With V trimmed by 5 bases and J by 4 bases, 6 bases remained unmatched. CDR1 and CDR2 from the germline V gene are SGHTA and FQGNSA. As DNA, the CDR3 is TGTGCCAGCAGCAATACAGGGACTAGCGGGTACAATGAGCAGTTCTTC. It yields the protein CASSNTGTSGYNEQFF.

The gene calls are TRBV19 and TRBJ2-2; D unclear. Trimming removed 7 bases from V and 7 bases from J, with 16 bases in between. The V gene's germline CDR1 is LNHDA and CDR2 SQIVND (reference sequence). The CDR3 runs to 14 residues. DNA of the CDR3: TGTGCCAGTAAATCCAAAAGCACCTTCGGGGAGCTGTTTTTT. Residues: CASKSKSTFGELFF.

This clonotype was detected only a few times. V is TRBV5-6 and J is TRBJ2-4, with 11 bases matching TRBD2. This CDR3 has 17 amino acids. The V segment lost 2 bases and the J segment 6 bases; nucleotides outside the gene matches: 10. CDR1 and CDR2 (germline): SGHDT, YYEEEE. CDR3 residues: CASSFRTTSGNGNIQYF. CDR3 bases: TGTGCCAGCAGCTTCAGAACGACTAGCGGGAACGGAAACATTCAGTACTTC.

The rearrangement uses TRBV2 and TRBJ2-2; the D is unclear. The V end was cut by 7 bases, the J end by 0 bases, with 9 bases between. The CDR3 loop spans 14 amino acids. The germline V gene has CDR1 SNHLY and CDR2 FYNNEI. The CDR3 here is CASKGETNTGELFF. The CDR3 DNA is TGTGCCAGCAAGGGCGAGACGAACACCGGGGAGCTGTTTTTT.

This clonotype occurred a few times. The chain recombines TRBV2 with TRBJ1-1, with unresolved D. Germline V gene sequence: CDR1 SNHLY, CDR2 FYNNEI. The CDR3 is 17 amino acids. V was pared by 2 bases and J by 1 base, with 17 bases between. The CDR3 bases are TGTGCCAGCAGTGAACTACTGGCAGATACTACGAACACTGAAGCTTTCTTT. It encodes CASSELLADTTNTEAFF.

This clonotype appeared a few times. The chain uses TRBV27 and TRBJ2-3, with D possibly matching TRBD2 (6 bases). The CDR3 is 16 residues long. CDR1 is MNHEY, CDR2 SMNVEV, per germline (reference sequence). The V and J ends lost 8 bases and 2 bases respectively, with 20 bases between them. CDR3 sequence: CASVGGSGRFTDTQYF. The CDR3 DNA reads as TGTGCCAGCGTCGGGGGTAGCGGCCGGTTCACAGATACGCAGTATTTT.

This clonotype was picked up a small number of times. The V call is TRBV5-6, the J call TRBJ2-3; TRBD2 aligns across 7 bases. This CDR3 has 15 residues. V lost 1 base, J lost 1 base, and 3 bases stayed unmatched. Germline V gene sequence: CDR1 SGHDT, CDR2 YYEEEE. CDR3 residues: CASSLRTSRTDTQYF. CDR3 nucleotides: TGTGCCAGCAGCTTGAGGACTAGTCGCACAGATACGCAGTATTTT.

This clonotype was counted only a few times. The genes are TRBV2 and TRBJ2-2, with D unresolved. The CDR3 contains 15 residues. CDR1 is SNHLY and CDR2 is FYNNEI in the germline V gene. V lost 3 bases and J lost 4, with 12 bases in between. CDR3 nucleotide sequence: TGTGCCAGCAGTGATGGCACGATCTTCACCGGGGAGCTGTTTTTT. Encoded protein: CASSDGTIFTGELFF.

This clonotype showed up many times. The rearrangement joins TRBV28 to TRBJ2-1, with 14 bases identical to TRBD2. The V and J ends lost 5 bases and 7 bases, in that order; junction bases with no gene match: 4. The CDR3 is made up of 15 amino acids. CDR1 and CDR2 (germline): MDHEN, SYDVKM. The CDR3 nucleotides read TGTGCCAGCAGTGGACTAGCGGGAGGAGCAAATGAGCAGTTCTTC. Its protein is CASSGLAGGANEQFF. The whole variable domain, remainder taken from reference TRBV28 and TRBJ2-1, is DVKVTQSSRYLVKRTGEKVFLECVQDMDHENMFWYRQDPGLGLRLIYFSYDVKMKEKGDIPEGYSVSREKKERFSLILESASTNQTSMYLCASSGLAGGANEQFFGPGTRLTVL.

V gene TRBV3-1 combines with J gene TRBJ1-1; 10 bases match TRBD1. J was trimmed by 11 bases and V by 0 bases; bases with no gene match: 6. The CDR3 consists of 14 residues. The germline CDR1 and CDR2 sequences are LGHDT and YNNKEL (reference sequence). In DNA form, the CDR3 reads TGTGCCAGCAGCCAAGATCAGACAGGGGGCTGGGCTTTCTTT. The encoded protein is CASSQDQTGGWAFF.

This clonotype occurred a few times. The V and J genes are TRBV3-1 and TRBJ1-3; possibly TRBD1 for D (5 bases). Per germline, CDR1 LGHDT and CDR2 YNNKEL (reference sequence). Deletions cut 4 bases from V and 4 bases from J, with 11 bases between. The length of the CDR3 is 14 residues. CDR3 coding DNA: TGTGCCAGCAGCCCCTTTGGGGACGGAAACACCATATATTTT. Its translation is CASSPFGDGNTIYF. Combining the CDR3 with reference TRBV3-1 and TRBJ1-3 gives the whole variable domain DTAVSQTPKYLVTQMGNDKSIKCEQNLGHDTMYWYKQDSKKFLKIMFSYNNKELIINETVPNRFSPKSPDKAHLNLHINSLELGDSAVYFCASSPFGDGNTIYFGEGSWLTVV.

The table lists this clonotype with a few counts. The rearrangement uses TRBV10-3 and TRBJ1-1; tentatively, D is TRBD1 (6 bases). The CDR3 sequence is 14 residues long. V lost 7 bases, J lost 1 base, and 13 bases lay in between. Germline lookup yields CDR1 ENHRY and CDR2 SYGVKD. CDR3 coding DNA: TGTGCCATCAAAGGGGGACCGACGAACACTGAAGCTTTCTTT. Translated, it gives CAIKGGPTNTEAFF.

The chain links TRBV7-6 to TRBJ2-7; 7 bases fit TRBD1. The CDR3 runs to 13 residues. V was pared by 6 bases and J by 3 bases, with 5 bases of the junction left unmatched. The germline V gene has CDR1 SGHVS and CDR2 FNYEAQ. The CDR3 nucleotides are TGTGCCAGCAGTGAGGGGGCCCGCTACGAGCAGTACTTC. Protein sequence: CASSEGARYEQYF.

The chain employs TRBV14 and TRBJ1-6; no definite D call. Germline V lookup: CDR1 SGHDN, CDR2 FVKESK. This CDR3 has 16 amino acids. Trimming took off 1 base at V and 2 bases at J, with 9 bases between the two ends. The DNA for the CDR3 is TGTGCCAGCAGCCAAGTCAACAGCGCCTATAATTCACCCCTCCACTTT. It yields the protein CASSQVNSAYNSPLHF.

In this sample, this clonotype turned up many times. V usage is TRBV9 and J usage is TRBJ2-1, with 8 bases fitting TRBD2. This CDR3 spans 17 amino acids. The V and J ends lost 0 bases and 7 bases, in that order; junction bases with no gene match: 12. Germline loops: CDR1 SGDLS, CDR2 YYNGEE. CDR3 sequence reads: CASSVAPTSGSKNEQFF. CDR3 nucleotides: TGTGCCAGCAGCGTAGCCCCCACGAGCGGGAGTAAAAATGAGCAGTTCTTC.

Many counts were recorded for this clonotype. The V gene is TRBV6-4, the J gene TRBJ2-2; the D call may be TRBD1 or TRBD2 (5 bases each). The V end lost 0 bases, the J end lost 0 bases, and 8 bases lay between the germline ends. There are 16 residues in the CDR3. Germline assignment: CDR1 MRHNA and CDR2 SNTAGT. The CDR3 loop reads CASSDSRGANTGELFF. The CDR3 DNA follows: TGTGCCAGCAGTGACTCAAGGGGAGCGAACACCGGGGAGCTGTTTTTT.

This clonotype was found many times. This chain connects TRBV3-1 to TRBJ2-7; D gene ambiguous. Germline loops: CDR1 LGHDT, CDR2 YNNKEL (reference sequence). This CDR3 region has 13 residues. The V end lost 3 bases, the J end lost 4 bases, and 10 bases lay between the germline ends. As DNA, the CDR3 is TGTGCCAGCAGCCAGGTGGACGGTTACGAGCAGTACTTC. As protein: CASSQVDGYEQYF.

At least ten counts were recorded for this clonotype. For the CDR3, the DNA is TGCAGCGTCGAGGCGGGTTCGGGGAAACTGTTTTTT. This gives the protein CSVEAGSGKLFF. V usage is TRBV29-1 and J usage is TRBJ1-4; the D is unclear. Trimming took off 6 bases at V and 11 bases at J, with 16 bases between the two ends. The length of the CDR3 is 12 residues. Germline CDR1 is SQVTM and CDR2 is ANQGSEA.